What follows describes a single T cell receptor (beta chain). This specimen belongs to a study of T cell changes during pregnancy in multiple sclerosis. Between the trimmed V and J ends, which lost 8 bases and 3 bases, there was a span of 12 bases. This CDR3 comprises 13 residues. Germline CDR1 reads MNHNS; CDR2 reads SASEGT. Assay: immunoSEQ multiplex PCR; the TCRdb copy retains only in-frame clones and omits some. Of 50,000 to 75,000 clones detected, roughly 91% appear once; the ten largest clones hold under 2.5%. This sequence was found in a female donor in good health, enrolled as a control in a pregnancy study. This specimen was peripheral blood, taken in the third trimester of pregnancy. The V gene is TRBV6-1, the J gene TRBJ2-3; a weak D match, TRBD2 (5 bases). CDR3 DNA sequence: TGTGCCAGCGGCCGGAGGCCGACAGATACGCAGTATTTT. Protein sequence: CASGRRPTDTQYF.